There are a few counts of the clone carrying this T cell receptor beta chain. The same CDR3 arises from other DNA sequences in this sample as well. Sequencing used immunoSEQ multiplex PCR; TCRdb keeps in-frame clones, though not all of them. The table records tens of thousands of clones, 60% to 85% of them present only once. These data come from a study of blood T cell repertoires in COVID-19. Trimming shortened V by 6 bases and J by 5 bases, and 7 bases separated the two germline ends. Germline V gene sequence: CDR1 LGHDT, CDR2 YNNKEL (reference sequence). CDR3 length: 11 residues. The J gene is TRBJ1-1, the V gene TRBV3-1 (or the pseudogene TRBV3-2); weak D call: TRBD1 (5 bases). Input material: peripheral blood. The sequence was obtained from a woman older than 75 with active or convalescent COVID-19. This chain's CDR3 is CASRGGTEAFF. CDR3 coding DNA: TGTGCCAGCAGGGGGGGGACTGAAGCTTTCTTT.